A single TCR beta chain is shown here with its context. Its antigen is as yet unknown. Time point here: newly diagnosed GD, antithyroid drugs for less than 3 months. PBMCs were the source of the RNA used for TCR sequencing. iRepertoire HTBI primers and Arm-PCR of CDR3 regions built TCR beta libraries. MiXCR was run by TCRdb on the multiplex PCR reads, yielding one entry per CDR3 protein. The data contain about 210,000 distinct CDR3 sequences, roughly 19% of them seen just once; the ten biggest clones take up roughly 12%. This sample stems from a study of regulatory T cells in long-lasting Graves disease. General study points: Persistent cases favored TRBV28, TRBJ1-2 and TRBJ2-5.

The CDR3 consists of 14 residues. The junction had 7 bases not matched to a gene; V was cut back by 6 bases and J by 0 bases. Germline loops: CDR1 SQVTM, CDR2 ANQGSEA. Another study also made use of these data, one on T cells in Graves' hyperthyroidism and ophthalmopathy. This second study notes: Investigators excluded patients with uncontrolled infection, other autoimmune disease, pregnancy or lactation.

This material consisted of peripheral blood mononuclear cells (PBMCs), taken at new diagnosis, from a patient treated with antithyroid drugs. The chain recombines TRBV29-1 with TRBJ1-2; 7 nucleotides match TRBD1. This receptor was identified in a woman aged 25 to 39 with Graves disease. The CDR3 spells CSVGQEPPNYGYTF. The CDR3 coding sequence is TGCAGCGTCGGACAGGAGCCTCCTAACTATGGCTACACCTTC.